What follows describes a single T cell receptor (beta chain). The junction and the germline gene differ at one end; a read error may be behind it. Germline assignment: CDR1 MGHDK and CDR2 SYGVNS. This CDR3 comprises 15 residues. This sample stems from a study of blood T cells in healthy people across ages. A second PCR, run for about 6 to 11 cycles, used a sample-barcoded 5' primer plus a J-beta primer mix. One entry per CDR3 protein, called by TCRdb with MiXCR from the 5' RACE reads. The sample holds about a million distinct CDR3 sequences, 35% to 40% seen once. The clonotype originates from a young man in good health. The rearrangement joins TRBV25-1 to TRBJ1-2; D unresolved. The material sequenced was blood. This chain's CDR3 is CVSSEFGLGPYGYTF. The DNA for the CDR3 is TGTGTCAGCAGTGAATTTGGACTTGGTCCCTATGGCTACACCTTC.